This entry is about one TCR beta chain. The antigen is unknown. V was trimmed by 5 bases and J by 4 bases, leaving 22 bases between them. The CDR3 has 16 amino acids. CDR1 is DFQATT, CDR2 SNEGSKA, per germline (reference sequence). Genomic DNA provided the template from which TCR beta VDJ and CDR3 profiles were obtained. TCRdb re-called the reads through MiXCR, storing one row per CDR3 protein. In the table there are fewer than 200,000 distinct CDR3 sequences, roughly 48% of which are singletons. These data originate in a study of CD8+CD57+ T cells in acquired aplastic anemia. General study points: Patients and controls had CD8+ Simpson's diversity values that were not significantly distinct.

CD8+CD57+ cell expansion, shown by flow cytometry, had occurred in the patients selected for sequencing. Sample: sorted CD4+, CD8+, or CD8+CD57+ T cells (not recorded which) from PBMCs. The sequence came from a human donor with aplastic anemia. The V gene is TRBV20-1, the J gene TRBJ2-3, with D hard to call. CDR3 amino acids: CSAGGVRGRYPDTQYF. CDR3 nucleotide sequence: TGCAGTGCTGGTGGGGTCCGTGGGCGATATCCAGATACGCAGTATTTT.